The entry below describes one TCR beta chain. This sample is part of a study of tumor-infiltrating lymphocytes in oesophageal squamous cell carcinoma. TCRdb independently ran MiXCR on the PCR reads; one entry per CDR3 protein. The data show about 15,000 distinct CDR3 sequences, approximately 54% seen once. The CDR3 spans 15 residues. The germline CDR1 and CDR2 sequences are SNHLY and FYNNEI. Trimming removed 3 bases from V and 2 bases from J; junction bases left unmatched: 4. Sequencing used esophageal tumor tissue. The clonotype originates from a female donor with esophageal squamous cell carcinoma. This chain links TRBV2 with TRBJ2-3, with 8 bases matching TRBD2. Here the CDR3 reads CASSEGAGATDTQYF. The CDR3, as DNA: TGTGCCAGCAGTGAGGGAGCGGGGGCCACAGATACGCAGTATTTT.